This TCR beta chain was recorded in a study of T cell repertoires in cytomegalovirus infection. Overall study context: Based on public TCR beta signatures, there were indications of CMV infection and of a matching HLA type. Regarding the study as a whole: The cumulative frequency of public TCR beta families distinguished individuals who carried CMV together with the relevant HLA. CMV-specific TCR beta clonotypes restricted by HLA-C dominated the ex vivo response.

V was shortened by 6 bases and J by 5 bases, with 26 bases between the two germline ends. The CDR3 totals 17 residues. Germline loops: CDR1 MNHEY, CDR2 SMNVEV (reference sequence). One entry per CDR3 protein, called by TCRdb with MiXCR from the reads. The sample consists of around 530,000 distinct CDR3 sequences, 15% to 20% of them appearing once. This clonotype came up many times. What it binds is not known. The gene calls are TRBV27 and TRBJ2-7, with D perhaps TRBD2 (6 bases). The sample taken for sequencing was CD8+ T cells from PBMCs. This clonotype was obtained from a human donor in good health (CMV status not recorded). Some clones in this sample may be carry-over from other donors' samples. In nucleotides, the CDR3 is TGTGCCAGCAGGCCAGGAGGCGGGCGGGGACCGGTCAACGAGCAGTACTTC. Its translation: CASRPGGGRGPVNEQYF.